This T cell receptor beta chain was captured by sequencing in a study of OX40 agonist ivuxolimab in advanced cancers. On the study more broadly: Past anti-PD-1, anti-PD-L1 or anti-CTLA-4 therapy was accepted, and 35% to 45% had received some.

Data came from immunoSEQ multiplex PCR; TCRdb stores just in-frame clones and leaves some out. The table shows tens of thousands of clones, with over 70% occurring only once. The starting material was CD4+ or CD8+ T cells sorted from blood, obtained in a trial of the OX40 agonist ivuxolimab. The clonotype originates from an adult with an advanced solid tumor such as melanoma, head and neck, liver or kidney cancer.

This chain's CDR3 is CASSLGTSGSNEQYF. CDR3 DNA sequence: TGCGCCAGCAGCTTGGGGACTAGCGGGAGCAACGAGCAGTACTTC. The rearrangement uses TRBV5-1 and TRBJ2-7; the match to TRBD2 covers 13 bases. This CDR3 is 15 amino acids long. From germline, CDR1 is SGHRS and CDR2 YFSETQ. Trimming took 0 bases from V and 5 from J; bases not matched to a gene: 2.